This section outlines one TCR beta chain sequence together with its context. The target antigen is unknown. This record comes from a study of cytomegalovirus exposure and HLA in healthy donors. General observations from the study: The classifier, whose performance was assessed in both the original and validation cohorts, reportedly diagnosed cytomegalovirus status with high specificity and sensitivity. The study assumed roughly uniform donor sequencing depth for presence/absence analyses. Follow-up analysis seemed to connect common viral pathogens with several of the most significant clusters identified.

Amplification used 60 Vbeta primers and 13 Jbeta primers. Generated by immunoSEQ multiplex PCR, the TCRdb table keeps only in-frame clones and is missing some. The sample has around 70,000 clones; the top ten hold approximately 3.6%. The CDR3 has 13 amino acids. The ends were cut back, 2 bases at V and 1 base at J, with 6 bases in the middle. Germline CDR1 and CDR2: SGHKS and YYEKEE (reference sequence). Material: PBMCs. This receptor was identified in a female donor in good health and CMV-seropositive. This sequence joins TRBV5-5 and TRBJ2-5; D not resolved. CDR3 loop: CASSFPVQETQYF. CDR3 nucleotides: TGTGCCAGCAGCTTCCCGGTCCAAGAGACCCAGTACTTC.